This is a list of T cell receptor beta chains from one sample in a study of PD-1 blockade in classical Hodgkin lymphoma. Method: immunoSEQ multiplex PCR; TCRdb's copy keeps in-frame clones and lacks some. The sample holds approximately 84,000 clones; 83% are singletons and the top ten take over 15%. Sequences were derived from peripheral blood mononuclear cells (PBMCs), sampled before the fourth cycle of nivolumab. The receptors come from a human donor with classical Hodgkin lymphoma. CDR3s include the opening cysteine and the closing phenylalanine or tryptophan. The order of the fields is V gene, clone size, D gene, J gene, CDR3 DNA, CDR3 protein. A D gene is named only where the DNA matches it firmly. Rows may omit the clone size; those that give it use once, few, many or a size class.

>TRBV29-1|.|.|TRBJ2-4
TGCAGCGTTGAAGTAACAGGGTTGGGGGGGGACATTCAGTACTTC
CSVEVTGLGGDIQYF
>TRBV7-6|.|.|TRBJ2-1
TGTGCCAGCAGCTTAGCGCTGGGAAGCGGGAATGAGCAGTTCTTC
CASSLALGSGNEQFF
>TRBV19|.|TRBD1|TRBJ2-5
TGTGCCAGTAGTACCCGACAGGGCAGTGAGACCCAGTACTTC
CASSTRQGSETQYF
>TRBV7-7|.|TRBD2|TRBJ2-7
TGTGCCGGCGAACCGGGACTAGCGGTTTACGAGCAGTACTTC
CAGEPGLAVYEQYF
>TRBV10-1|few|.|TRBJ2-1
TGCGCCAGCCCATTGTGGGGGTTGGGCGGCTACAATGAGCAGTTCTTC
CASPLWGLGGYNEQFF
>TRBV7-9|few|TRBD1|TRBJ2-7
TGTGCCAGCAGCTTGGGGGACAGCCGAATCTACGAGCAGTACTTC
CASSLGDSRIYEQYF
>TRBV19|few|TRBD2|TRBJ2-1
TGTGCCAGTAGTACGCGGACTAGCGGGAGGGCCTCCTACAATGAGCAGTTCTTC
CASSTRTSGRASYNEQFF
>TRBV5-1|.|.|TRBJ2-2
TGCGCCAGCAGCTTGGAATCGGGTCGCAGGGAGCTGTTTTTT
CASSLESGRRELFF
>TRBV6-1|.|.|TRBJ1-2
TGTGCCAGCAGACAGGGCTCCGGTGGCTACACCTTC
CASRQGSGGYTF
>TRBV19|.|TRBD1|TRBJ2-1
TGTGCCAGTAGTGACAGGGTTGAGTACAATGAGCAGTTCTTC
CASSDRVEYNEQFF
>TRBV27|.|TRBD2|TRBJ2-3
TGTGCCAGCAATTCCTTACTAGCGGGGACAGATACGCAGTATTTT
CASNSLLAGTDTQYF
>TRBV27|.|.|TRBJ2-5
TGTGCCAGCAGTTTAAGATTGGGCGGCGAGACCCAGTACTTC
CASSLRLGGETQYF
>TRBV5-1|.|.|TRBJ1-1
TGCGCCAGCAGCTGGGGGTCCACTGAAGCTTTCTTT
CASSWGSTEAFF
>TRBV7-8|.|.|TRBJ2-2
TGTGCCAGCAGCTTCCTAGGGGGGAGTGCGAACACCGGGGAGCTGTTTTTT
CASSFLGGSANTGELFF
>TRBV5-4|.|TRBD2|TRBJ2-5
TGTGCCAGCAGCTTGCGGCTAGCGGGAGAGGAGACCCAGTACTTC
CASSLRLAGEETQYF
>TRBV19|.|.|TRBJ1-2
TGTGCCAGCAGAACGACCCATCGAGGGCGCGGCTACACCTTC
CASRTTHRGRGYTF
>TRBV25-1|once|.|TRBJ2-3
TGTGCCAGCAGCCCCCGCGACCCCAACAGAGATACGCAGTATTTT
CASSPRDPNRDTQYF
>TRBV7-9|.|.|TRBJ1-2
TGTGCCAGCAGCTTTTCGCAGGGAAACTATGGCTACACCTTC
CASSFSQGNYGYTF
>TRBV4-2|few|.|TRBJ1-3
TGTGCCAGCAGCCAACCTGGCGGGAACTCTGGAAACACCATATATTTT
CASSQPGGNSGNTIYF
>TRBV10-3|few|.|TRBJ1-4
TGTGCCATCGCTGAGCGATCTAATGAAAAACTGTTTTTT
CAIAERSNEKLFF
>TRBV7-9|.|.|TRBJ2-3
TGTGCCAGCAGCTCCCTCGCGGCGTACGCCGGCACAGATACGCAGTATTTT
CASSSLAAYAGTDTQYF
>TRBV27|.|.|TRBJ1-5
TGTGCCAGCAGTTCCCCCCGGGGGGCCCAGCATTTT
CASSSPRGAQHF
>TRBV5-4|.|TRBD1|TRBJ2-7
TGTGCCAGCAGCTTTTCGACAGGGGGCAAATACGAGCAGTACTTC
CASSFSTGGKYEQYF
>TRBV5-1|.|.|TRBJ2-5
TGCGCCAGCAGCTCGACACCTCAAGAGACCCAGTACTTC
CASSSTPQETQYF
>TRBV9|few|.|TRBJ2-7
TGTGCCAGCAGTTCAACAGGGACGGGCTACGAGCAGTACTTC
CASSSTGTGYEQYF
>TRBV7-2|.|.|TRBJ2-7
TGTGCCAGCAGCTTCACCAGTTATTACGAGCAGTACTTC
CASSFTSYYEQYF
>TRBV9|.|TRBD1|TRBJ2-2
TGTGCCAGCAGCGTAAGGGGGGACAGGGCGAACACCGGGGAGCTGTTTTTT
CASSVRGDRANTGELFF
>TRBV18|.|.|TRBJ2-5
TGTGCCAGCTCACCACCGGCAGGGTTGCAAGAGACCCAGTACTTC
CASSPPAGLQETQYF
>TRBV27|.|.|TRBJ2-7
TGTGCCAGCAGTTTGTATTCAGCCCCCCACGAGCAGTACTTC
CASSLYSAPHEQYF
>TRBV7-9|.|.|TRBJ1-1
TGTGCCAGCAGCTTTGATGAGACATTGAACACTGAAGCTTTCTTT
CASSFDETLNTEAFF
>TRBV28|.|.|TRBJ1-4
TGTGCCACCGCCCTGCAGGTGGAAAAACTGTTTTTT
CATALQVEKLFF
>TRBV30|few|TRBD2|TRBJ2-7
TGTGCCTGGAGCCCGGGACTAGATGCCGAGCAGTACTTC
CAWSPGLDAEQYF
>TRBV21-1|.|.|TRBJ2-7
TGTGCCAGCAGCAGTCGGGTAGCGGACGCCTACGAGCAGTACTTC
CASSSRVADAYEQYF
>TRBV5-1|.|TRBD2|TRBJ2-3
TGCGCCAGCAGCTCGTTAGCGGGAGCTGGCACAGATACGCAGTATTTT
CASSSLAGAGTDTQYF
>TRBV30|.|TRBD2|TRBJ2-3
TGTGCCTGGAGTGTAACCAGCGGGAGGGGTACGCAGTATTTT
CAWSVTSGRGTQYF
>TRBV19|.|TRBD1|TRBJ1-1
TGTGCCAGTAGTAACCACAGGGGTAACACTGAAGCTTTCTTT
CASSNHRGNTEAFF
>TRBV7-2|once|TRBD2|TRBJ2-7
TGTGCCAGCAGCATTGGGACTAGCGGGTCGTCCTACGAGCAGTACTTC
CASSIGTSGSSYEQYF
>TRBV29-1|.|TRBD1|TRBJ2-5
TGCAGCGTTCTCCGGACAGGGGTCGAAGAGACCCAGTACTTC
CSVLRTGVEETQYF
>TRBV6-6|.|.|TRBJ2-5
TGTGCCAGCAGTTACTCGAGTTCAGGAGGAGAGACCCAGTACTTC
CASSYSSSGGETQYF
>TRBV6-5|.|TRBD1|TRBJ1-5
TGTGCCAGCAGGACAGGGGGCAACAATCAGCCCCAGCATTTT
CASRTGGNNQPQHF
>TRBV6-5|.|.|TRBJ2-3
TGTGCCAGCGGACAGACGGATACGCAGTATTTT
CASGQTDTQYF
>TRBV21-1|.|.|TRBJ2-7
TGTGCCACCAGGAGGGCAAGTACGAGCTACGAGCAGTACTTC
CATRRASTSYEQYF
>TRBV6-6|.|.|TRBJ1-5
TGTGCCAGCAGCCCCTCTCGTTGGACAGGCAATCAGCCCCAGCATTTT
CASSPSRWTGNQPQHF
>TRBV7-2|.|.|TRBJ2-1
TGTGCCAGCAGCCAGGACAATCGCTCCTACAATGAGCAGTTCTTC
CASSQDNRSYNEQFF
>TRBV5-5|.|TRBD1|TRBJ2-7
TGTGCCAGCAGCCCCGGGACAGGGCGGGAGCAGTACTTC
CASSPGTGREQYF
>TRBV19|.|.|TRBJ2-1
TGTGCCAGTAGTTTAAGCTCCTACAATGAGCAGTTCTTC
CASSLSSYNEQFF
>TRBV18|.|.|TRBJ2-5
TGTGCCAGCTCACGGGCGCGATGGGAGACCCAGTACTTC
CASSRARWETQYF
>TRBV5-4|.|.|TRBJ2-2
TGTGCCAGCAGAGGGGATACGGAAAACACCGGGGAGCTGTTTTTT
CASRGDTENTGELFF
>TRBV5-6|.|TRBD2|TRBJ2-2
TGTGCCAGCAGCTTGGGCGGGAGGGCCGACCCCGGGGAGCTGTTTTTT
CASSLGGRADPGELFF
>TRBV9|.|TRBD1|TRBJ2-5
TGTGCCAGCAGCCCTAGGGGGCAGGAGACCCAGTACTTC
CASSPRGQETQYF
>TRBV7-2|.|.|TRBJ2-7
TGTGCCAGCAGCTTAGGGGGCGGGACACACTCCTACGAGCAGTACTTC
CASSLGGGTHSYEQYF
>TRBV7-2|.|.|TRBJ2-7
TGTGCCAGCAGCTCTGGTGCAGTAGCGCTCTACGAGCAGTACTTC
CASSSGAVALYEQYF
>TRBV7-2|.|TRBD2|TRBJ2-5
TGTGCCAGCAGCTTACCGAGCGGGAGAGGAGAGACCCAGTACTTC
CASSLPSGRGETQYF
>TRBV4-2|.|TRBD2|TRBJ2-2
TGTGCCAGCAGCCCCCGGGGGACTAGGGACACCGGGGAGCTGTTTTTT
CASSPRGTRDTGELFF
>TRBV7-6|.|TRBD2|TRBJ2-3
TGTGCCAGCAGCGGGACTAGCGGGATAACAGATACGCAGTATTTT
CASSGTSGITDTQYF
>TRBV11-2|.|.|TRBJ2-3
TGTGCCAGCAGGCGGGCCTCTGGAGATACGCAGTATTTT
CASRRASGDTQYF
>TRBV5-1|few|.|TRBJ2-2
TGCGCCAGCAGCTTGGAGACGGGGAGGGGGACCGGGGAGCTGTTTTTT
CASSLETGRGTGELFF
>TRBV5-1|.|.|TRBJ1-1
TGCGCCAGCAGCTTGGGGGGCAGCGAGAACACTGAAGCTTTCTTT
CASSLGGSENTEAFF
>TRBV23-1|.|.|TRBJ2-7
TGCGCCAGCAGTCAAAGGGACCTGACGAGCGAGCAGTACTTC
CASSQRDLTSEQYF